The 19 T cell receptor beta chains in this list originate from one sample, sequenced in a study of human T cells and chemical hapten exposure. Time point meaning: patch test 1, 2 weeks after DPC sensitization. The treatment: therapeutic diphenylcyclopropenone sensitization with weekly scalp DPC. Each CDR3 protein gets one entry after TCRdb re-called the RACE reads with MiXCR. The table records around 100,000 distinct CDR3 sequences, roughly 9.6% of them present only once. Source: whole blood, taken in connection with sensitization to the hapten diphenylcyclopropenone (DPC). These receptors were collected from a woman aged 40-49 years with alopecia areata. Some clones in this sample may be carry-over from other donors' samples.

This clonotype occurred many times. The V call is TRBV30, the J call TRBJ1-1; a possible D gene is TRBD1 (5 bases). Germline assignment: CDR1 GTSNPN and CDR2 SVGIG (reference sequence). V lost 0 bases, J lost 5 bases, and 7 bases lay in between. The CDR3 has 12 residues. The CDR3 bases are TGTGCCTGGAGTGTATGGGGGACTGAAGCTTTCTTT. It yields the protein CAWSVWGTEAFF.

This clonotype was counted at least ten times. This chain links TRBV11-1 with TRBJ1-1; 8 nucleotides match TRBD1. The CDR3 is 15 amino acids. The trim removed 5 bases at V and 1 base at J, leaving 6 bases unmatched. The germline gives CDR1 SGHAT, CDR2 FQDESV (reference sequence). CDR3 sequence: CASSGRTGTNTEAFF. Written as DNA, the CDR3 is TGTGCCAGCAGCGGACGGACAGGGACGAACACTGAAGCTTTCTTT. Variable domain in full (rest from reference TRBV11-1 and TRBJ1-1): EAEVAQSPRYKITEKSQAVAFWCDPISGHATLYWYRQILGQGPELLVQFQDESVVDDSQLPKDRFSAERLKGVDSTLKIQPAELGDSAMYLCASSGRTGTNTEAFFGQGTRLTVV.

This sequence joins TRBV30 and TRBJ2-2; 12 bases agree with TRBD2. The CDR3 runs to 14 residues. CDR1 GTSNPN and CDR2 SVGIG come from the germline V gene (reference sequence). The junction had 8 bases not matched to a gene; V was cut back by 8 bases and J by 7 bases. CDR3 sequence: CAQLGLAGIGELFF. CDR3 bases: TGTGCCCAACTAGGACTAGCGGGAATCGGGGAGCTGTTTTTT.

This clonotype was seen repeatedly, ten times or more. The chain carries TRBV4-3 and TRBJ1-2; D possibly corresponds to TRBD1 (6 bases). V dropped 0 bases and J dropped 7 bases, with 15 bases sitting between them. CDR3 length: 15 amino acids. In germline, CDR1 is LGHNA, CDR2 YSLEER. The DNA of the CDR3 is TGCGCCAGCAGCCAAGAGCCGGGGGCGCTTGGTGGCTACACCTTC. This translates into CASSQEPGALGGYTF.

At least ten counts were recorded for this clonotype. The CDR3 loop reads CASSEYHHTGELFF. The CDR3 region has the DNA TGTGCCAGCAGTGAATATCATCACACCGGGGAGCTGTTTTTT. The V and J genes are TRBV25-1 and TRBJ2-2, with unresolved D. CDR3 size: 14 residues. Germline CDR1 is MGHDK and CDR2 is SYGVNS. Trimming removed 0 bases from V and 3 bases from J, with 5 bases in between.

In its sample, this clonotype was seen a few times. V and J are TRBV4-3 and TRBJ1-2; possible D gene TRBD1, 6 bases. V gave up 0 bases and J gave up 4 bases, with 12 bases separating them. The CDR3 is 15 residues long. Germline V gene sequence: CDR1 LGHNA, CDR2 YSLEER. The CDR3 reads CASSQDARDTYGYTF. CDR3 nucleotides: TGCGCCAGCAGCCAAGATGCCAGGGACACCTATGGCTACACCTTC.

This clonotype was seen many times. The rearrangement uses TRBV7-2 and TRBJ1-1; D perhaps matches TRBD1 (5 bases). Deletions cut 5 bases from V and 3 bases from J, with 22 bases between. CDR3 size: 17 residues. Germline CDR1 SGHTA, CDR2 FQGNSA. The CDR3 protein is CASSPRGMGPGHTEAFF. The CDR3 DNA follows: TGTGCCAGCAGCCCCCGCGGGATGGGACCGGGGCACACTGAAGCTTTCTTT. The full variable domain, with the rest looked up from reference TRBV7-2 and TRBJ1-1, is GAGVSQSPSNKVTEKGKDVELRCDPISGHTALYWYRQSLGQGLEFLIYFQGNSAPDKSGLPSDRFSAERTGGSVSTLTIQRTQQEDSAVYLCASSPRGMGPGHTEAFFGQGTRLTVV.

The chain is built from TRBV4-3 and TRBJ2-1; D possibly corresponds to TRBD2 (5 bases). The ends were cut back, 5 bases at V and 12 bases at J, with 26 bases in the middle. The CDR3 consists of 16 residues. Germline V gene data show CDR1 as LGHNA and CDR2 as YSLEER. DNA for the CDR3: TGCGCCAGCAGCTGGGGAGCCACTAGGAGCAATGAGCGGCAGTTCTTC. Translation gives CASSWGATRSNERQFF.

This clonotype was found many times. The rearrangement uses TRBV20-1 and TRBJ2-3; tentatively, D is TRBD1 (5 bases). The length of the CDR3 is 13 residues. Germline assignment: CDR1 DFQATT and CDR2 SNEGSKA (reference sequence). V was cut by 1 base and J by 4 bases, with 9 bases left in between. For the CDR3, the DNA is TGCAGTGCTAGAGTTCAGGGCCCAGATACGCAGTATTTT. Translated, it gives CSARVQGPDTQYF.

This clonotype was picked up a small number of times. This chain links TRBV20-1 with TRBJ1-4, with D possibly being TRBD1 (6 bases). This CDR3 is built from 14 residues. V was clipped by 3 bases and J by 8 bases, with 16 bases between them. Germline V gene data show CDR1 as DFQATT and CDR2 as SNEGSKA (reference sequence). CDR3 in DNA: TGCAGTGCTAGTTTAACAGGAACAGGGGAAAAACTGTTTTTT. Translating gives CSASLTGTGEKLFF.

This clonotype has a count of ten or more. The chain links TRBV2 to TRBJ1-1, with D hard to call. V was shortened by 7 bases and J by 6 bases, with 18 bases between the two germline ends. This CDR3 spans 14 amino acids. Germline CDR1 SNHLY, CDR2 FYNNEI. CDR3 in amino acids: CASNLSGKGAEAFF. Written as DNA, the CDR3 is TGTGCCAGCAATCTATCCGGAAAAGGAGCTGAAGCTTTCTTT. Drawing the rest from reference TRBV2 and TRBJ1-1, the complete variable domain is EPEVTQTPSHQVTQMGQEVILRCVPISNHLYFYWYRQILGQKVEFLVSFYNNEISEKSEIFDDQFSVERPDGSNFTLKIRSTKLEDSAMYFCASNLSGKGAEAFFGQGTRLTVV.

J is TRBJ1-1 and V is TRBV6-2 or TRBV6-3; tentative D call: TRBD1 (5 bases). V shed 7 bases and J shed 5 bases, with 17 bases lying between them. Germline V lookup: CDR1 MNHEY, CDR2 SVGEGT. The CDR3 runs 14 residues. The CDR3 DNA reads as TGTGCCAGCACCCGGGACCGGGGTACTACTGAAGCTTTCTTT. It specifies CASTRDRGTTEAFF.

This clonotype showed up just a few times. This chain links TRBV30 with TRBJ1-2, with 7 bases lining up with TRBD1. The trim removed 4 bases at V and 1 base at J, leaving 6 bases unmatched. Per the germline V gene, CDR1 is GTSNPN and CDR2 is SVGIG (reference sequence). There are 14 residues in the CDR3. The CDR3, as DNA: TGTGCCTGGACCAAACAGGGGCGTAACTATGGCTACACCTTC. This gives the protein CAWTKQGRNYGYTF.

This clonotype was detected many times. This chain joins TRBV15 and TRBJ2-7; perhaps TRBD1 as D (5 bases). In germline, CDR1 is LNHNV, CDR2 YYDKDF (reference sequence). Trimming removed 0 bases from V and 3 bases from J, with 12 bases in between. CDR3 length: 15 residues. CDR3 sequence (DNA): TGTGCCACCAGCAGAGATAGGGGTGGTGTCTACGAGCAGTACTTC. Protein: CATSRDRGGVYEQYF.

There are many counts of this clonotype. The rearrangement joins TRBV28 to TRBJ2-5; TRBD2 is a possible D gene (6 bases). Trimming took 5 bases from V and 1 from J, leaving 8 bases between them. CDR1 is MDHEN, CDR2 SYDVKM, per germline. The length of the CDR3 is 13 residues. CDR3 in amino acids: CASSRRAQETQYF. The CDR3 nucleotides are TGTGCCAGCAGTCGGAGGGCCCAAGAGACCCAGTACTTC.

The chain recombines TRBV7-2 with TRBJ2-4; 7 bases are a match to TRBD1. Germline values: CDR1 SGHTA, CDR2 FQGNSA. V shed 2 bases, J shed 6 bases, and the junction held 7 bases outside the gene matches. The CDR3 length is 15 residues. CDR3 sequence (DNA): TGTGCCAGCAGCTTAAGGGGGCCCTGGGGAAACATTCAGTACTTC. Encoded protein: CASSLRGPWGNIQYF.

This clonotype was seen a few times. The chain employs TRBV27 and TRBJ2-6; 7 positions agree with TRBD1. V was pared by 5 bases and J by 4 bases, with 8 bases of the junction left unmatched. The CDR3 sequence is 16 residues long. Germline V lookup: CDR1 MNHEY, CDR2 SMNVEV (reference sequence). This CDR3 is CASSPLQGIGANVLTF. As DNA, the CDR3 is TGTGCCAGCAGTCCATTACAGGGGATCGGGGCCAACGTCCTGACTTTC.

The CDR3 coding sequence is TGTGCCAGCAGTTTACGGTCCGCTGGGACTGAAGCTTTCTTT. Translating gives CASSLRSAGTEAFF. This chain connects TRBV27 to TRBJ1-1; D is unresolved. The germline V gene encodes CDR1 MNHEY and CDR2 SMNVEV (reference sequence). Trimming pared 2 bases from V and 5 bases from J, leaving 12 bases between. The CDR3 runs to 14 residues.

This clonotype was observed many times. The gene calls are TRBV7-2 and TRBJ2-1; 8 bases align to TRBD1. The CDR3 totals 13 residues. V was pared by 4 bases and J by 10 bases, with 6 bases of the junction left unmatched. CDR1 and CDR2 (germline): SGHTA, FQGNSA. CDR3 region: CASSSDRDGEQFF. The CDR3 nucleotides read TGTGCCAGCAGCTCGGACAGGGATGGAGAGCAGTTCTTC.